This TCR beta chain was profiled in a study of STAT3 mutations in large granular lymphocyte leukemia (dated by TCRdb to the late 2010s). At the level of the whole study: Canonical activating STAT3 mutations were detected in roughly half of the longitudinally sequenced T-LGLL patients. More than half of T-LGLL patients received one or more immunosuppressive therapy regimens, with hematologic response in 40% of those treated. Patients with T-cell large granular lymphocyte leukemia underwent serial deep sequencing of TCRbeta CDR3 and STAT3 to reconstruct clonal hierarchy and dynamics. From an initial cohort of hundreds of LGL patients, approximately 18 representative T-LGLL cases were selected for longitudinal TCRbeta and STAT3 sequencing. As controls within the study, a couple of patients with natural killer LGL leukemia were also sequenced longitudinally. Patients were sequenced at around 4 time points on average, with the number of samplings per patient ranging from 2 to 8. Summary of the overall study and its limitations: The linking of therapy response to changes in TCR clonal burden was complicated by variable intervals between samplings and differing treatment regimens. Since codominant clonotypes persisted in some patients, a small but highly pathogenic clone may have gone undetected. TCR clonotype switching after therapy was seen in about 30% of the 18 patients, with all newly emerging clones being STAT3 wild type. Several patients had a dominant TCR clone burden greater than the STAT3 mutant burden, which suggests that the STAT3 mutation arose secondarily within a clone that had already expanded. All T-LGLL patients had at least one immunodominant TCRbeta clonotype, and roughly half had multiple immunodominant subclonotypes. Because no samples were available when a clone first appeared, clonal expansion had to be inferred from samplings taken at other points.

TCRbeta libraries were sequenced on an Illumina MiSeq, averaging roughly 41,000 productive templates per sample. Using multiplex PCR amplification, the immunoSEQ assay generated the TCRbeta CDR3 libraries. On the study's bioinformatics: Repertoire diversity was calculated as previously defined, with values near 0 taken to indicate extremely monoclonal samples. TCRdb took this table from immuneACCESS and kept in-frame rearrangements with V and J called. Such tables lack part of the clones; where checked against another copy, unresolved V genes explain under half of the gap, and the rest is unexplained. The DNA was the basis for D and trimming; V, J and clone size are from that table. The sample table records roughly 5,900 clones; roughly 87% of these occur just once. The ten biggest clones cover about 15% of the sample. V has 5 bases trimmed and J has 3 bases trimmed; junction bases matching no gene number 15. The CDR1 and CDR2 encoded by the germline V gene (reference sequence) are MNHEY and SMNVEV. Taken from cysteine to phenylalanine, the CDR3 has 17 residues. Only the CDR3 part of the read is kept: 51 bases, read in frame from the first base.

In the case of this clone: The target of this receptor is not known. No much larger clone is present one base from it, and per-base qualities are unavailable.

The same DNA, extracted from blood mononuclear cells, served for both TCR sequencing and STAT3 sequencing. Material for sequencing was PBMCs. The chain was built from TRBV27 and TRBJ2-7; TRBD2 fits 8 bases in the junction. This clonotype originated in a human donor with T large granular lymphocyte leukemia. Some clones in this sample may be carry-over from other donors' samples. In nucleotides, the sequence is TGTGCCAGCAGTCCCCCCCCTTGGGTAGCGGGGAACTACGAGCAGTACTTC. The translation is CASSPPPWVAGNYEQYF.